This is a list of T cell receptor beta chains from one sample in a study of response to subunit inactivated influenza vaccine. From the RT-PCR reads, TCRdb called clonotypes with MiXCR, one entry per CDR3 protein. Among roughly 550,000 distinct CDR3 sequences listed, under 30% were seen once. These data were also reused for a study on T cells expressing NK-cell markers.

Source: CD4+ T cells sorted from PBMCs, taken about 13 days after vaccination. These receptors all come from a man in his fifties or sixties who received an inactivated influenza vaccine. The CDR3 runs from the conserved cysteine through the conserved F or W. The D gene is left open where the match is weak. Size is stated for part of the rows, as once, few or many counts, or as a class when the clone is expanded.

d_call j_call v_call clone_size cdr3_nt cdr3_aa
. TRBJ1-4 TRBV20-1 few TGCAGTGCTAGTGTTGCGCTCAATGAAAAACTGTTTTTT CSASVALNEKLFF
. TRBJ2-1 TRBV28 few TGTGCCAGCAGTTCTCTTCTCGGGGTCTTAGGGATCAATGAGCAGTTCTTC CASSSLLGVLGINEQFF
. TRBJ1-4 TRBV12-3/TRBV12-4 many TGTGCCAGCAGTTTGGAGGCAACTAATGAAAAACTGTTTTTT CASSLEATNEKLFF
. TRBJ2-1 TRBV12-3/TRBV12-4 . TGTGCCAGCAGTCCGGTCAGGGACGCAAGTGGTGAGCAGTTCTTC CASSPVRDASGEQFF
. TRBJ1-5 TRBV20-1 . TGCAGTGCTAGAAGTGGCGCAGGCGGTATGGGACCCCAGCATTTT CSARSGAGGMGPQHF
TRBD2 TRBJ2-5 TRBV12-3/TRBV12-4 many TGTGCCAGCAGTTCCGGGGGACTAGCTGGGGAGACCCAGTACTTC CASSSGGLAGETQYF
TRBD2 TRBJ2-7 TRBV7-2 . TGTGCCAGCAGCTTCCCTAGCGGTCCGACCTACGAGCAGTACTTC CASSFPSGPTYEQYF
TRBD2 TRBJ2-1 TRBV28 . TGTGCCAGCAGTCGGTCAGGGAGCGGGGGATCCTACAATGAGCAGTTCTTC CASSRSGSGGSYNEQFF
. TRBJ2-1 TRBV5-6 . TGTGCCAGCCTGGTACAGGGAAGAAGGTTCAATGAGCAGTTCTTC CASLVQGRRFNEQFF
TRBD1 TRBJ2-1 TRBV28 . TGTGCCTGCAGTGATCCTAGGGGACAGGGATTCTACAATGAGCAGTTCTTC CACSDPRGQGFYNEQFF
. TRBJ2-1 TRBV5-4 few TGTGCCAGCAGCAGATATCTCGGGGGAAATGAGCAGTTCTTC CASSRYLGGNEQFF
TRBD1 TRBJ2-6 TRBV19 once TGTGCCAGTAGCCGTGGACAGGGGGCTACTGGGGCCAACGTCCTGACTTTC CASSRGQGATGANVLTF
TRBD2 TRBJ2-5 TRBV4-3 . TGCGCCAGCAGCCAAGATCAAGGGACTAGCGGGAGCGAGACCCAGTACTTC CASSQDQGTSGSETQYF
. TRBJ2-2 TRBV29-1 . TGCAGCGTAGACCGGGGCTTGAGCACCGGGGAGCTGTTTTTT CSVDRGLSTGELFF
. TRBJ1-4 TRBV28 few TGTGCCACCCGGGACACCAGTAATGAAAAACTGTTTTTT CATRDTSNEKLFF
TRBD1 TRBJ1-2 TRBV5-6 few TGTGCCAGCAGCTTCGTGGCAGGGGGAGGCTACACCTTC CASSFVAGGGYTF
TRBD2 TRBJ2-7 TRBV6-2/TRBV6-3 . TGTGCCAGCAGTCCCGGGGGGGGCGCAAGCCCACTCTCCTACGAGCAGTACTTC CASSPGGGASPLSYEQYF
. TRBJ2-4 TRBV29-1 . TGCAGCGTTGATTCCCTAGCCAAAAACATTCAGTACTTC CSVDSLAKNIQYF
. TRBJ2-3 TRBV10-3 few TGTGCCATCAGTGTATCCGGGTACGCAGATACGCAGTATTTT CAISVSGYADTQYF
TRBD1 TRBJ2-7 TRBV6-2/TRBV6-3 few TGTGCCAGCAGTTACAATCCCTCGGGGACAGTTCCTGCCTGGGGCGACGAGCAGTACTTC CASSYNPSGTVPAWGDEQYF
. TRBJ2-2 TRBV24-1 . TGTGCCACCAGTCAGACAGCGAACACCGGGGAGCTGTTTTTT CATSQTANTGELFF
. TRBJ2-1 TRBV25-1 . TGTGCCAGCAGGGCCCCAGGCTCCTACAATGAGCAGTTCTTC CASRAPGSYNEQFF
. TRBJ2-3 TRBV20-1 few TGCGGCGGGAGCACAGATACGCAGTATTTT CGGSTDTQYF
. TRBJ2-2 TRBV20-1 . TGCAGTGCTCCTCGCGGGTCCGGGGAGCTGTTTTTT CSAPRGSGELFF
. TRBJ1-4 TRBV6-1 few TGTGCCAGCAGAAAGGAGGGCCCAACTAATGAAAAACTGTTTTTT CASRKEGPTNEKLFF
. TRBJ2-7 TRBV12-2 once TGTGCAAGTCGCTTAGTCCGGGACAGCCACTGCTACGAGCAGTACTTC CASRLVRDSHCYEQYF
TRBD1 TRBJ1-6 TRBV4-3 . TGCGCCAGCAGCCAAGGTCCAGGGGGCTCTAATTCACCCCTCCACTTT CASSQGPGGSNSPLHF
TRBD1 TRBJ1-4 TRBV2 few TGTGCCAGCAGTACCGGGACAGGGGGAAATGAAAAACTGTTTTTT CASSTGTGGNEKLFF
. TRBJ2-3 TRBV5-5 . TGTGCCAGCAGCCGATTGGGGCAGGCTAACACAGATACGCAGTATTTT CASSRLGQANTDTQYF
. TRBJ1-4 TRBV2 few TGTGCCAGCAGTGAACGGGGGGTTCGGGGTGAAAAACTGTTTTTT CASSERGVRGEKLFF
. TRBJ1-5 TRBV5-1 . TGCGCCAGCAGCTCCCGGGGCAGGACGAGCAATCAGCCCCAGCATTTT CASSSRGRTSNQPQHF
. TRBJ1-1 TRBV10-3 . TGTGCCATCAGTCCGACAGACAGTGTTACTGAAGCTTTCTTT CAISPTDSVTEAFF
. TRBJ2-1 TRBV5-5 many TGTGCCAGCAGCTTGGGTGGGGGAGTCGCCTACAATGAGCAGTTCTTC CASSLGGGVAYNEQFF
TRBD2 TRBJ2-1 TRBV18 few TGTGCCAGCTCACCACTTCTTCTAGCGGACAATGAGCAGTTCTTC CASSPLLLADNEQFF
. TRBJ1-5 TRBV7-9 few TGTGCCAGCAGCCCCAGGGACTCGGGTCAGCCCCAGCATTTT CASSPRDSGQPQHF
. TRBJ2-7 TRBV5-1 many TGCGCCAGCAGCTTGCGGGGCCAGGGGACCTACGAGCAGTACTTC CASSLRGQGTYEQYF
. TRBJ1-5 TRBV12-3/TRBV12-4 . TGTGCCAGCAGTTCAAGGGGTAGCAATCAGCCCCAGCATTTT CASSSRGSNQPQHF
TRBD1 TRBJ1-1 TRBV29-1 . TGCAGCGGCCGCATTGTGACAGGGGAGAAAGCTGAAGCTTTCTTT CSGRIVTGEKAEAFF
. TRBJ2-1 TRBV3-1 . TGTGCCAGCAGCCAAGAAGGGGGGGGGTGGAATGAGCAGTTCTTC CASSQEGGGWNEQFF
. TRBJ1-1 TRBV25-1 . TGTGCCAGCAGTCCACGGCAGGTCTTGAACACTGAAGCTTTCTTT CASSPRQVLNTEAFF
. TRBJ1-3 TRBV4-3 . TGCGCCAGCAGCCAAGATCGTGCAGGCAACTCTGGAAACACCATATATTTT CASSQDRAGNSGNTIYF
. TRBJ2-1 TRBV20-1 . TGCAGTGCTGACCCGGGACTTGGGGCCTACAATGAGCAGTTCTTC CSADPGLGAYNEQFF
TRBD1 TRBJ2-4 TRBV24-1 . TGTGCCACCAGTGACCCGGACAGGGGCGATGGAGTCATTCAGTACTTC CATSDPDRGDGVIQYF
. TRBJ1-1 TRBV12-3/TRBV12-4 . TGTGCCAGCAGACCGATGGGGACTGAAGCTTTCTTT CASRPMGTEAFF
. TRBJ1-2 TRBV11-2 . TGTGCCAGCAGCTTAGACAGCTCGGGGGGCTACACCTTC CASSLDSSGGYTF
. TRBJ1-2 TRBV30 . TGTGCCTGGAGTGCGACAGTGATCTATGGCTACACCTTC CAWSATVIYGYTF
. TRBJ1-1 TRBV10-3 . TGTGCCATCAGTGAGTTGGGCCAGGGATACACTGAAGCTTTCTTT CAISELGQGYTEAFF
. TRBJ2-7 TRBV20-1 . TGCAGTGCTAGCCGCCGGCAGGGCGAGCAGTACTTC CSASRRQGEQYF